Shown below are 4 T cell receptor beta chains from a single sample sequenced in a study of PD-1 blockade in classical Hodgkin lymphoma. This sample's time point: cycle 4 day 1 (C4D1), after 6 weeks of nivolumab. No patient escaped relapse after autologous stem cell transplantation, and brentuximab vedotin exposure varied. The repertoire was sequenced with immunoSEQ multiplex PCR; TCRdb's copy has only in-frame clones and lacks some. The data contain about 30,000 clones, 81% of them singletons. This specimen consisted of peripheral blood mononuclear cells (PBMCs), obtained before the fourth cycle of nivolumab. The source is a human donor with classical Hodgkin lymphoma.

The chain recombines TRBV2 with TRBJ1-1, with D unresolved. Germline values: CDR1 SNHLY, CDR2 FYNNEI. V gave up 5 bases and J gave up 2 bases, with 12 bases separating them. This CDR3 has 14 residues. The CDR3 here is CASSQQRANTEAFF. In DNA form, the CDR3 reads TGTGCCAGCAGTCAACAACGGGCCAACACTGAAGCTTTCTTT.

The chain is built from TRBV21-1 and TRBJ2-7. TRBV21-1 is described as a pseudogene. The CDR3 is 17 residues long. The CDR3 DNA sequence: TGTGCCAGCAGCAAAGCGGAAGGAATTGGACGTACCTACGAGCAGTACTTC. Protein sequence: CASSKAEGIGRTYEQYF.

The V gene is TRBV4-3, the J gene TRBJ1-2; D not resolved. CDR1 is LGHNA, CDR2 YSLEER, per germline. The CDR3 extends over 13 amino acids. V was trimmed by 0 bases and J by 8 bases, leaving 10 bases between them. The CDR3 protein is CASSQETRLGYTF. CDR3 nucleotide sequence: TGCGCCAGCAGCCAAGAGACTCGGCTGGGCTACACCTTC.

The chain carries TRBV5-5 and TRBJ2-7; the match to TRBD2 covers 9 bases. The germline V gene encodes CDR1 SGHKS and CDR2 YYEKEE (reference sequence). The CDR3 runs 16 residues. J lost 5 bases, V lost 2 bases, and 11 bases had no gene match. As DNA, the CDR3 is TGTGCCAGCAGCTTACCCCCACACAGCGGGAGGCACGAGCAGTACTTC. It translates to CASSLPPHSGRHEQYF. Combining the CDR3 with reference TRBV5-5 and TRBJ2-7 gives the whole variable domain DAGVTQSPTHLIKTRGQQVTLRCSPISGHKSVSWYQQVLGQGPQFIFQYYEKEERGRGNFPDRFSARQFPNYSSELNVNALLLGDSALYLCASSLPPHSGRHEQYFGPGTRLTVT.